Ten or more counts support the clone carrying this TCR beta chain. The record originates from a study of Graves' ophthalmopathy and Graves' hyperthyroidism. The CDR3 loop spans 15 amino acids. CDR1 is LNHDA and CDR2 is SQIVND in the germline V gene (reference sequence). V shed 4 bases and J shed 2 bases, with 15 bases lying between them. The PBMCs originated from around 10 ml of fresh peripheral blood. Amplified TCR beta CDR3 regions were obtained using RNA transcripts as template. Scientists carried out first-round RT-PCR using HTBI primers and then a second-round multiplex PCR. Via MiXCR, TCRdb re-called the multiplex PCR reads, giving one row per CDR3 protein. The table lists hundreds of thousands of distinct CDR3 sequences, 22% of them singletons.

This chain links TRBV19 with TRBJ2-7; D is perhaps TRBD2 (6 bases). This receptor was obtained from a woman younger than 35 with stable Graves' hyperthyroidism. Some clones in this sample may be carry-over from other donors' samples. Sequencing used peripheral blood. CDR3 DNA: TGTGCCAGTAGTAGGACCGGCGGGATCACCTACGAGCAGTACTTC. Translating gives CASSRTGGITYEQYF.